Each of the 8 T cell receptor beta chains below was sequenced from the same sample in a study of regulatory T cells in long-lasting Graves disease. CDR3-region Arm-PCR and iRepertoire HTBI primers produced the TCR beta libraries. TCRdb reprocessed the multiplex PCR reads with MiXCR, giving one entry per CDR3 protein. The table has hundreds of thousands of distinct CDR3 sequences, 16% seen once; the top ten hold roughly 27%. Noted time point: newly diagnosed GD, antithyroid drugs for less than 3 months. There was RNA extracted from PBMCs, and the TCR library was made from it. Separately, the same data were catalogued under a study of T cells in Graves' hyperthyroidism and ophthalmopathy.

This sample comprised peripheral blood mononuclear cells (PBMCs), obtained at new diagnosis, from a patient treated with antithyroid drugs. These TCRs come from a man in his forties with Graves disease.

The gene calls are TRBV20-1 and TRBJ1-3; TRBD1 might be the D (6 bases). Germline assignment: CDR1 DFQATT and CDR2 SNEGSKA (reference sequence). The CDR3 has 13 residues. V lost 3 bases and J 8 bases, leaving 14 bases between the germline ends. The CDR3 spells CSASSGALDTIYF. The DNA of the CDR3 is TGCAGTGCTAGTTCGGGGGCTTTGGACACCATATATTTT.

This chain connects TRBV12-3 or TRBV12-4 to TRBJ1-4, with D uncertain. Trimming removed 5 bases at V and 4 bases at J, with 20 bases between. The CDR3 covers 17 residues. This CDR3 reads CASSPRPQWARNEKLFF. In DNA form, the CDR3 reads TGTGCCAGCAGTCCTCGACCCCAATGGGCTCGTAATGAAAAACTGTTTTTT.

This clonotype was seen only a few times. CDR3 coding DNA: TGTGCCAGCAGACCGGACAGGGCGCAGCCCCAGCATTTT. Amino acids: CASRPDRAQPQHF. V gene TRBV6-1 combines with J gene TRBJ1-5, with 8 bases that match TRBD1. The trim removed 6 bases at V and 7 bases at J, leaving 5 bases unmatched. CDR1 MNHNS and CDR2 SASEGT come from the germline V gene. This CDR3 spans 13 amino acids.

This clonotype occurred many times. The gene calls are TRBV11-2 and TRBJ1-1; D is undetermined. V lost 5 bases and J lost 4, with 11 bases in between. CDR1 and CDR2 (germline): SGHAT, FQNNGV. The length of the CDR3 is 13 residues. CDR3 DNA sequence: TGTGCCAGCAGCGCCGATTTTGGCACTGAAGCTTTCTTT. This translates into CASSADFGTEAFF. Full variable domain (missing parts from reference TRBV11-2 and TRBJ1-1): EAGVAQSPRYKIIEKRQSVAFWCNPISGHATLYWYQQILGQGPKLLIQFQNNGVVDDSQLPKDRFSAERLKGVDSTLKIQPAKLEDSAVYLCASSADFGTEAFFGQGTRLTVV.

This clonotype was recorded many times. The rearrangement joins TRBV6-5 to TRBJ1-5, with 8 nucleotides matching TRBD1. Germline CDR1 MNHEY, CDR2 SVGAGI. CDR3 length: 18 residues. V shed 0 bases, J shed 2 bases, and the junction held 9 bases outside the gene matches. The CDR3 DNA reads as TGTGCCAGCAGTTACTCGAGAGGGACAGGAGAGCGCAATCAGCCCCAGCATTTT. Translated, it gives CASSYSRGTGERNQPQHF.

At least ten counts were recorded for this clonotype. The rearrangement uses TRBV7-9 and TRBJ1-1; no clear D gene. This CDR3 contains 15 residues. CDR1 SEHNR and CDR2 FQNEAQ come from the germline V gene (reference sequence). With 10 bases removed from V and 0 bases from J, the gap between germline ends came to 18 bases. CDR3 protein: CATKPPRKVNTEAFF. The CDR3 region has the DNA TGTGCCACCAAACCCCCAAGGAAGGTGAACACTGAAGCTTTCTTT.

This clonotype was observed at least ten times. The chain uses TRBV3-1 and TRBJ2-7; perhaps TRBD2 as D (6 bases). This CDR3 has 14 residues. V was trimmed by 1 base and J by 4 bases, leaving 11 bases between them. CDR1 and CDR2 from the germline V gene are LGHDT and YNNKEL (reference sequence). For the CDR3, the DNA is TGTGCCAGCAGCCAAGGCGGGACTTTGTACGAGCAGTACTTC. Encoded protein: CASSQGGTLYEQYF.

A few counts support this clonotype. This rearrangement joins TRBV7-2 to TRBJ2-2; 10 bases align to TRBD2. V dropped 2 bases and J dropped 5; count of bases not matched to a gene: 8. The CDR3 has 17 residues. The germline gives CDR1 SGHTA, CDR2 FQGNSA. For the CDR3, the DNA is TGTGCCAGCAGCTTAACTAGCGGGGTGGTGTGGACCGGGGAGCTGTTTTTT. This encodes CASSLTSGVVWTGELFF.